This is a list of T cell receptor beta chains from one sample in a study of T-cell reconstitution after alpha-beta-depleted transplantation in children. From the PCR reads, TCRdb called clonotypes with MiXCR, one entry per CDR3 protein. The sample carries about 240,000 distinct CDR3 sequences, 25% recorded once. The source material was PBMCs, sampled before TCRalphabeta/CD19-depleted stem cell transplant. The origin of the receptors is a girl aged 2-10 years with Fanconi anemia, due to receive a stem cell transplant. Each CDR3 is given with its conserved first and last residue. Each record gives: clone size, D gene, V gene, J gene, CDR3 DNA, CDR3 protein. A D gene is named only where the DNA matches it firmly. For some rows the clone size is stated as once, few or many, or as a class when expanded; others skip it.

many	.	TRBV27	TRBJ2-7	TGTGCCAGCCATGGCCATCACTCCTACGAGCAGTACTTC	CASHGHHSYEQYF
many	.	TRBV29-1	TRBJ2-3	TGCAGCGTGCCCTTGCCCACAGATACGCAGTATTTT	CSVPLPTDTQYF
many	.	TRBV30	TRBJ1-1	TGTGCCGGACGATGGTGGAACACTGAAGCTTTCTTT	CAGRWWNTEAFF
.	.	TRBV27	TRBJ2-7	TGTGCCAGCAGTTTAGGAATGGCCTACGAGCAGTACTTC	CASSLGMAYEQYF
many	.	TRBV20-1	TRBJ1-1	TGCAGTGCTAGTTTAGCCTGGAACACTGAAGCTTTCTTT	CSASLAWNTEAFF
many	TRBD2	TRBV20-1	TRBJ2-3	TGCAGTGCTAGACGGGGGGTCCGCACAGATACGCAGTATTTT	CSARRGVRTDTQYF
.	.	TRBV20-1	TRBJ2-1	TGCAGTGGAGTGAACAGCTACAATGAGCAGTTCTTC	CSGVNSYNEQFF
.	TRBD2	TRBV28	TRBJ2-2	TGTGCCAGCCGGGGGAGGGGGAACACCGGGGAGCTGTTTTTT	CASRGRGNTGELFF
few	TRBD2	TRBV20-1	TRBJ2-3	TGCAGTGCTAACGTAGCGGGAGATACGCAGTATTTT	CSANVAGDTQYF
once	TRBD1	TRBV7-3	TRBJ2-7	TGTGCCAGCAGCTTAACCCCGACAGGGACCGACAACCTTTCCTACGAGCAGTACTTC	CASSLTPTGTDNLSYEQYF
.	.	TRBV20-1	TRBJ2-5	TGCAGTGCTAGACCCTACGGAGAGACCCAGTACTTC	CSARPYGETQYF
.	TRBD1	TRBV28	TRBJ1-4	TGTGCCAGCAGTTCCCGACAGGGGGAAGTTGAAAAACTGTTTTTT	CASSSRQGEVEKLFF
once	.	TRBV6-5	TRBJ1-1	TGTGCCAGCAGTTACCTCCCACAGAACACTGAAGCTTTCTTT	CASSYLPQNTEAFF
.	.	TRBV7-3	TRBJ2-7	TGTGCCAGCAGCCAAGGTCCGGCTAGGGGCGAGCAGTACTTC	CASSQGPARGEQYF
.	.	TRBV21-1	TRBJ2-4	TGTGCCAGCAGCTTCCAGACTAGCGGGAGGGAAAACATTCAGTACTTC	CASSFQTSGRENIQYF
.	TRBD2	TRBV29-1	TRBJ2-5	TGCAGCGTTGAAGATTTAGCGGGTAACCAAGAGACCCAGTACTTC	CSVEDLAGNQETQYF